This T cell receptor beta chain was sequenced during a study of beta chain features in type 1 diabetes. This clone was observed a few times. Reverse transcription of all isolated RNA meant that expressed TCRB transcripts were sequenced. Here immunoSEQ multiplex PCR was the method, and the copy in TCRdb shows in-frame clones only, minus some. This table has roughly 350,000 clones, approximately 10% appearing once. Germline assignment: CDR1 SQVTM and CDR2 ANQGSEA. V lost 2 bases, J lost 2 bases, and 8 bases lay in between. This CDR3 comprises 13 residues. The chain employs TRBV29-1 and TRBJ2-3; D unclear. The material sequenced was naive CD4+ T cells from blood. The receptor was derived from a woman aged 25 to 39 in good health. Here the CDR3 reads CSVEPRYTDTQYF. The CDR3 bases are TGCAGCGTTGAACCGAGGTACACAGATACGCAGTATTTT.